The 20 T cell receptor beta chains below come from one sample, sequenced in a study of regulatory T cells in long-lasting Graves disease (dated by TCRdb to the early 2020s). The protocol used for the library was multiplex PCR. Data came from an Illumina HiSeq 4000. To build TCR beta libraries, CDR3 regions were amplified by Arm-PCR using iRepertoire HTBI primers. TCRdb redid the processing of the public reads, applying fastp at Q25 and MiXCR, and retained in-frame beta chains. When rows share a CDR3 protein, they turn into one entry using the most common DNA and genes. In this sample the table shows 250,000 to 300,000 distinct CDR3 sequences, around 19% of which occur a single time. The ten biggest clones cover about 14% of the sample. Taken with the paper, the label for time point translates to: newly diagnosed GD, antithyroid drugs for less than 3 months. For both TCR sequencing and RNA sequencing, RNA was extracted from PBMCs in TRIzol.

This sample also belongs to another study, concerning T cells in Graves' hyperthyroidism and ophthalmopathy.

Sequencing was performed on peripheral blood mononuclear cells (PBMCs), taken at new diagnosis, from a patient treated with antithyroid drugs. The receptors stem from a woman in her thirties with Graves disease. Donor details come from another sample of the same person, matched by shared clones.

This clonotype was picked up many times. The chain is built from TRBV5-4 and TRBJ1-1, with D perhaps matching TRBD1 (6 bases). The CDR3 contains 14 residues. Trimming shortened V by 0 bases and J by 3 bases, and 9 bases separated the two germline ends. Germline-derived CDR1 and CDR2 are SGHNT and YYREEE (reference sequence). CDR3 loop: CASSLGGRHTEAFF. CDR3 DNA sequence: TGTGCCAGCAGCTTGGGGGGGCGTCACACTGAAGCTTTCTTT.

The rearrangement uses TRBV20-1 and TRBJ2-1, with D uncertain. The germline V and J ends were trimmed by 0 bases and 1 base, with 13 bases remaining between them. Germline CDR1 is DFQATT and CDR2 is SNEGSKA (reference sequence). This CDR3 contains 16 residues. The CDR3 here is CSARDLGGLSYNEQFF. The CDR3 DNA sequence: TGCAGTGCTAGAGATCTAGGTGGGTTGTCCTACAATGAGCAGTTCTTC.

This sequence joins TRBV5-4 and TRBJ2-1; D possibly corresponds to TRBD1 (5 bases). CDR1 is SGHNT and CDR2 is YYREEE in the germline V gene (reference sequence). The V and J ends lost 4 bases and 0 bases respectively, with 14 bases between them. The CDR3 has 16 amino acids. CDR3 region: CASSTRVQSSYNEQFF. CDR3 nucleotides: TGTGCCAGCAGCACCAGGGTACAGAGCTCCTACAATGAGCAGTTCTTC.

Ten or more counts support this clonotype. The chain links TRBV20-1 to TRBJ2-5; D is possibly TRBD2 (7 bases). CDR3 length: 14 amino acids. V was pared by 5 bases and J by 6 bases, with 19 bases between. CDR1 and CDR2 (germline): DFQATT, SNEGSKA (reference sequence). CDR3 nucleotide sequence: TGCAGTGCTCTGAGTGGGGGGGCTGAAAAGACCCAGTACTTC. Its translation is CSALSGGAEKTQYF.

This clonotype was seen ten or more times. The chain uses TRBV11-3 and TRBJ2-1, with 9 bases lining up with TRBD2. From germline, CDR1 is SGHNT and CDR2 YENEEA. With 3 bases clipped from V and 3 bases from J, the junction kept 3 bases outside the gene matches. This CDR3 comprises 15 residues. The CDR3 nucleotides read TGTGCCAGCAGCTTGGGGCGGGGGGGCTACAATGAGCAGTTCTTC. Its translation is CASSLGRGGYNEQFF.

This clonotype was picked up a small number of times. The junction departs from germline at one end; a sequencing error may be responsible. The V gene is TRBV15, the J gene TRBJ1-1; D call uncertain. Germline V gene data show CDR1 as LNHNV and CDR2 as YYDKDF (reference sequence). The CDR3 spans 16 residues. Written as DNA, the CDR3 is TGTGCCACCAACAGAGATCCCGGACTGCCGAACACTGAAGCTTTCTTT. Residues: CATNRDPGLPNTEAFF.

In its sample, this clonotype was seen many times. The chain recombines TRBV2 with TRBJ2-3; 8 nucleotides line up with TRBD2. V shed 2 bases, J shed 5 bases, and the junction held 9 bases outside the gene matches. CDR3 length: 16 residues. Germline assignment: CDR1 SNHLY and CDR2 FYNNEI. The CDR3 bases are TGTGCCAGCAGTGAAATTGGGCGGGGGGCCCAAGATACGCAGTATTTT. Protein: CASSEIGRGAQDTQYF. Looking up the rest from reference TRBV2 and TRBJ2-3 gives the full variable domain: EPEVTQTPSHQVTQMGQEVILRCVPISNHLYFYWYRQILGQKVEFLVSFYNNEISEKSEIFDDQFSVERPDGSNFTLKIRSTKLEDSAMYFCASSEIGRGAQDTQYFGPGTRLTVL.

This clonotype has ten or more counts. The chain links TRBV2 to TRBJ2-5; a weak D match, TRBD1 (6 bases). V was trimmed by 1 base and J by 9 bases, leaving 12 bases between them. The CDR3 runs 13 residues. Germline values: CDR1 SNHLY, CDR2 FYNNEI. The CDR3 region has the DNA TGTGCCAGCAGTGAAGGACAGGTCGGGGCCCAGTACTTC. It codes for CASSEGQVGAQYF.

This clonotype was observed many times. CDR3 in amino acids: CASSVGTGGNTEAFF. The DNA of the CDR3 is TGTGCCAGCAGCGTAGGGACGGGTGGAAACACTGAAGCTTTCTTT. The rearrangement uses TRBV7-9 and TRBJ1-1; TRBD1 might be the D (5 bases). CDR3 size: 15 residues. V was shortened by 5 bases and J by 2 bases, with 15 bases between the two germline ends. The germline gives CDR1 SEHNR, CDR2 FQNEAQ (reference sequence).

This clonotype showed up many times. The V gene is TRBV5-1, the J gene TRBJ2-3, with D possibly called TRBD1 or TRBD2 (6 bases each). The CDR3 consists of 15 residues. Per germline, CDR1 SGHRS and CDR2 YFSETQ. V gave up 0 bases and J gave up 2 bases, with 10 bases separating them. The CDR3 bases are TGCGCCAGCAGCTTGGGGGGGGCCGCCACAGATACGCAGTATTTT. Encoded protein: CASSLGGAATDTQYF.

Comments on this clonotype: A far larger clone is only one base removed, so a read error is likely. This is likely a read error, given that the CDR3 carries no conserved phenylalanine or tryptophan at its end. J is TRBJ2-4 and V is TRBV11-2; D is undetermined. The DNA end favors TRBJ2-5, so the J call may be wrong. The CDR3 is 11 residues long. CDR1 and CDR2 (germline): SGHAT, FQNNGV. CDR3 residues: CASSLMGTQYV. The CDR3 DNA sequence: TGTGCCAGCAGCTTGATGGGGACCCAGTACGTC.

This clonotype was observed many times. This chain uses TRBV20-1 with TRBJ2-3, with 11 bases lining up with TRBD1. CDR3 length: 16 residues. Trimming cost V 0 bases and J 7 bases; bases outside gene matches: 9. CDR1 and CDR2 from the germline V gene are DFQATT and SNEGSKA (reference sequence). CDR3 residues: CSAREGGQGARYTQYF. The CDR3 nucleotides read TGCAGTGCTAGAGAGGGCGGACAGGGGGCTAGGTATACGCAGTATTTT.

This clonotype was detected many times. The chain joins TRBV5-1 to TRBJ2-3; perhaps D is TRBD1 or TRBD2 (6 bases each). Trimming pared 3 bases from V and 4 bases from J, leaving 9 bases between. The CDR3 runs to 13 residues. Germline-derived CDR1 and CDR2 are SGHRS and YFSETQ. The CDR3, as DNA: TGCGCCAGCAGCTGGGGGGCCCCAGATACGCAGTATTTT. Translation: CASSWGAPDTQYF.

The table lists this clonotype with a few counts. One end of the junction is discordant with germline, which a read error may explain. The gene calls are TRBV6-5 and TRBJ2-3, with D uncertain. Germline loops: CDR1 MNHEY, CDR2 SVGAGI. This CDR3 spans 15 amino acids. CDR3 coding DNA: TGTGCCAGCAGTTACGACCAGAGTAGCACAGATACACAGTATTTT. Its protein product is CASSYDQSSTDTQYF.

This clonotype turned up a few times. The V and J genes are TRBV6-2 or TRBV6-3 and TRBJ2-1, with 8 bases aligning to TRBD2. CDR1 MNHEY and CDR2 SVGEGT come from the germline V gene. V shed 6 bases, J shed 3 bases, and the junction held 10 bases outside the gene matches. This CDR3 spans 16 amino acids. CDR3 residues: CASRLFGTSNYNEQFF. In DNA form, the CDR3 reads TGTGCCAGCAGACTATTCGGGACTAGTAACTACAATGAGCAGTTCTTC.

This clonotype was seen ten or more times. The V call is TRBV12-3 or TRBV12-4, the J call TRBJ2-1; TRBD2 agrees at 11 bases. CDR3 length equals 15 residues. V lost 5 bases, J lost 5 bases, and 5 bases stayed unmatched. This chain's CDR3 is CASSPLAGVNNEQFF. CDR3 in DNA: TGTGCCAGCAGTCCACTAGCGGGGGTCAACAATGAGCAGTTCTTC.

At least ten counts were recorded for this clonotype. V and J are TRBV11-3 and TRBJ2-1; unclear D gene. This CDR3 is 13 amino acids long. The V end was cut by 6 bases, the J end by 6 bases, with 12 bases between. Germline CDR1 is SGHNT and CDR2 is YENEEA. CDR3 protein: CASSLGRSNEQFF. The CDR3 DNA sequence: TGTGCCAGCAGTCTTGGACGTTCCAATGAGCAGTTCTTC.

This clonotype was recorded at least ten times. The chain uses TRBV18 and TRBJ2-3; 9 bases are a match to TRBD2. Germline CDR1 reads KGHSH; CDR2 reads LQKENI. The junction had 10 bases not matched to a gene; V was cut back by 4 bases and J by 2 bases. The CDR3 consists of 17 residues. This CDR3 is CASSRTSPSGVTDTQYF. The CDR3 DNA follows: TGTGCCAGCTCACGAACGAGCCCTAGCGGGGTCACAGATACGCAGTATTTT.

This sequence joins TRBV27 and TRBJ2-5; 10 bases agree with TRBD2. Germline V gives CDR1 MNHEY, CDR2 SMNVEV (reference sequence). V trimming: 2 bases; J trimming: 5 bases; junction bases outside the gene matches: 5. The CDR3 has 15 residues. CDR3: CASSLLSGGAETQYF. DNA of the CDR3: TGTGCCAGCAGTTTACTAAGCGGGGGGGCCGAGACCCAGTACTTC.

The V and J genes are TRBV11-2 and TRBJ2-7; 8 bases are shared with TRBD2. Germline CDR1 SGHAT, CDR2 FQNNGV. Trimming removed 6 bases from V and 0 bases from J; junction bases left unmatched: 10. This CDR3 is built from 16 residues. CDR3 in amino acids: CASSRPGTRSSYEQYF. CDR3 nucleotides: TGTGCCAGCAGTCGACCCGGGACTAGGAGCTCCTACGAGCAGTACTTC.